This T cell receptor beta chain derives from a study of human thymus T cells. Per the germline V gene, CDR1 is SNHLY and CDR2 is FYNNEI. After removal of 4 bases from V and 2 bases from J, the junction contained 10 bases not matched to a gene. The CDR3 sequence is 16 residues long. The repertoire was sequenced with immunoSEQ multiplex PCR; TCRdb's copy has only in-frame clones and lacks some. Of some 130,000 clones in the sample, around 95% were seen once. Thymus pieces cut out during corrective heart surgery were the tissue that was used. Serving as donors were healthy Finnish infants, each of whom was having open corrective surgery for congenital heart defects. Whole-study results and caveats: Highly overlapping thymic repertoires in unrelated individuals were reported by related research. An apparent bias in V and J gene usage was seen in thymic and blood repertoires.

A remark on this clone: Its matching antigen is unknown.

The sample consisted of thymus tissue. This clonotype was sampled from a boy under two years old with a congenital heart defect but otherwise immunologically healthy. V and J are TRBV2 and TRBJ2-7; TRBD1 aligns across 8 bases. The CDR3 nucleotides are TGTGCCAGCAGTGTCATGGGACAGGCTTCTCCCTACGAGCAGTACTTC. Its translation: CASSVMGQASPYEQYF.